This TCR beta chain was identified in a study of identifying expanded T cells in peripheral blood. Study-wide results and caveats: Differentially abundant clones: 1 to 1.5 between replicates, about 15 at two to three weeks, under 25 at four. Across healthy donors, higher total template counts meant significantly greater roughly 2-week count variance.

The table came from immunoSEQ multiplex PCR; TCRdb's copy has only in-frame clones and leaves some out. The repertoire holds approximately 100,000 clones, with 70% to 90% as singletons. In regard to this clone: Antigen: not known.

V lost 1 base, J lost 5 bases, and 7 bases stayed unmatched. The CDR3 covers 17 residues. Germline values: CDR1 KGHSH, CDR2 LQKENI. The chain employs TRBV18 and TRBJ2-1, with TRBD2 identical over 11 bases. The receptor was isolated from a person aged 18 to 69 in good health. Sequencing used blood. The CDR3 here is CASSPRASGGPDNEQFF. CDR3 nucleotide sequence: TGTGCCAGCTCACCACGGGCTAGCGGGGGGCCCGACAATGAGCAGTTCTTC.